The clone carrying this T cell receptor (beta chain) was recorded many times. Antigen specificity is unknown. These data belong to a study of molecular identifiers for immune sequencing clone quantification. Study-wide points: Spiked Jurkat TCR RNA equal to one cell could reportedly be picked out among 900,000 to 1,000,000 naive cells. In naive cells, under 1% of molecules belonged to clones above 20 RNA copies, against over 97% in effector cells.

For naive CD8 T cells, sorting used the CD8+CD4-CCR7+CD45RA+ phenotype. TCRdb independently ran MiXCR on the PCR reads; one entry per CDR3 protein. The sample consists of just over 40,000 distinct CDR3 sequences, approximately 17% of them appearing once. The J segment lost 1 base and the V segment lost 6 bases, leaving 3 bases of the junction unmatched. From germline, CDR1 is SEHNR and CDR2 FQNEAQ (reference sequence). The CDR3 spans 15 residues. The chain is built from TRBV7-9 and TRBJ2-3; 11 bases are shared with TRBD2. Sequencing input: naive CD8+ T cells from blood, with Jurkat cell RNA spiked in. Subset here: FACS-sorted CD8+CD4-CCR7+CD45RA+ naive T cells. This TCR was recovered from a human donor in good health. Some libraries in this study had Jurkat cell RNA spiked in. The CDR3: CASRPGLAGTDTQYF. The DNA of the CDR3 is TGTGCCAGCAGACCGGGACTAGCGGGCACAGATACGCAGTATTTT.